This T cell receptor beta chain is drawn from a study of cytomegalovirus exposure and HLA in healthy donors. Study results and limitations: Most TCR sequences were rare, but some public TCRs occurred in many donors. Roughly even sequencing depth across donors was the assumption behind the presence/absence analyses.

Regarding this clone: Its target is not known.

The PCR was carried out with 60 Vbeta primers and 13 Jbeta primers. The assay was immunoSEQ multiplex PCR, and TCRdb's table has in-frame clones only and misses some. The table has over 95,000 clones, about 61% seen once. Despite likely unrecorded immune exposures, the donors were nominally healthy at the time of sampling. Sequenced material: PBMCs. The sequence came from a young man in good health and CMV-seropositive.

CDR3 sequence (DNA): TGTGCCAGCAGCCGCGAAACTAGCGGGGCCACCGGGGAGCTGTTTTTT. Amino acids: CASSRETSGATGELFF. The J gene is TRBJ2-2, the V gene TRBV4-2; 10 bases align to TRBD2. Trimming at V came to 4 bases and at J to 4 bases, leaving 6 bases not matched to a gene. This CDR3 is 16 amino acids long. The germline gives CDR1 LGHNA, CDR2 YNFKEQ.